This T cell receptor beta chain was captured by sequencing in a study of blood T cell repertoires in COVID-19. Study as a whole: Collection of acute and convalescent COVID-19 samples took place in the United States, Italy and Spain. T cells, B-cell-depleted T cells, or PBMCs provided the cDNA or gDNA that served as material.

Original analysis: From reference gene primer amplification, estimates of nucleated cell counts were derived. Using immunoSEQ multiplex PCR, the repertoire was profiled, and TCRdb retains in-frame clones only, with some absent. V, J and clone size are those of that table, while D and trimming were read from the DNA. Among roughly 84,000 clones listed, about four fifths were seen once. The germline V and J ends were trimmed by 3 bases and 5 bases, with 7 bases remaining between them. Germline V gives CDR1 MNHEY, CDR2 SVGEGT. The CDR3 extends over 12 amino acids. This clone was seen a handful of times. The material sequenced was peripheral blood. This clonotype was obtained from an elderly woman with acute or convalescent COVID-19. This chain joins TRBV6-2 or TRBV6-3 and TRBJ1-2; D is ambiguous. CDR3 sequence: CASSYSGYGYTF. The DNA of the CDR3 is TGTGCCAGCAGTTATAGCGGTTATGGCTACACCTTC.